One sample yielded the 20 T cell receptor beta chains listed below, sequenced in a study of cytomegalovirus exposure and HLA in healthy donors. The PCR ran on 60 Vbeta and 13 Jbeta primers. The protocol was immunoSEQ multiplex PCR, while the TCRdb copy is restricted to in-frame clones and leaves out a portion. This table has roughly 120,000 clones, 50% to 70% appearing once. Source material: PBMCs. The receptor source for this set is a woman aged 40 to 50 in good health and CMV-seropositive.

The CDR3 sequence is CASSLGHLSTDTQYF. The DNA of the CDR3 is TGTGCCAGCAGCTTAGGCCATCTATCCACAGATACGCAGTATTTT. The chain links TRBV7-2 to TRBJ2-3; D uncertain. The germline CDR1 and CDR2 sequences are SGHTA and FQGNSA. The CDR3 has 15 amino acids. V shed 1 base and J shed 2 bases, with 10 bases lying between them. The full variable domain, its missing parts supplied by reference TRBV7-2 and TRBJ2-3, is GAGVSQSPSNKVTEKGKDVELRCDPISGHTALYWYRQSLGQGLEFLIYFQGNSAPDKSGLPSDRFSAERTGGSVSTLTIQRTQQEDSAVYLCASSLGHLSTDTQYFGPGTRLTVL.

The sample holds a few counts of this clone. The rearrangement links TRBV28 to TRBJ1-2, with D possibly TRBD1 on 5 matching bases. Germline V gene lookup returns CDR1 MDHEN and CDR2 SYDVKM. CDR3 size: 12 residues. The V gene lost 7 bases and the J gene lost 0 bases, with 6 bases spanning the gap. CDR3 loop: CASTTANYGYTF. DNA of the CDR3: TGTGCCAGCACGACAGCTAACTATGGCTACACCTTC.

This clone was picked up a small number of times. The chain recombines TRBV29-1 with TRBJ1-1; D uncertain. CDR3 size: 15 residues. V lost 0 bases and J 1 base, leaving 12 bases between the germline ends. The germline V gene encodes CDR1 SQVTM and CDR2 ANQGSEA. The chain's CDR3 is CSVEDLTVTNTEAFF. CDR3 nucleotides: TGCAGCGTTGAAGATCTTACAGTCACGAACACTGAAGCTTTCTTT. The whole variable domain, remainder taken from reference TRBV29-1 and TRBJ1-1, is SAVISQKPSRDICQRGTSLTIQCQVDSQVTMMFWYRQQPGQSLTLIATANQGSEATYESGFVIDKFPISRPNLTFSTLTVSNMSPEDSSIYLCSVEDLTVTNTEAFFGQGTRLTVV.

There are a few counts of this clone. The genes are TRBV28 and TRBJ1-2, with D tentatively TRBD1 (5 bases). Germline V lookup: CDR1 MDHEN, CDR2 SYDVKM. V gave up 6 bases and J gave up 7 bases, with 18 bases separating them. The CDR3 length is 14 residues. The CDR3 DNA reads as TGTGCCAGCAGACAAGGGGTAGTTGGACGTGGCTACACCTTC. This gives the protein CASRQGVVGRGYTF.

This clone turned up a few times. This chain uses TRBV2 with TRBJ2-6, with 9 bases lining up with TRBD1. V lost 10 bases and J lost 0; bases outside the gene matches: 7. There are 16 residues in the CDR3. From germline, CDR1 is SNHLY and CDR2 FYNNEI. This chain's CDR3 is CATLGQGDSGANVLTF. In DNA form, the CDR3 reads TGTGCCACTCTGGGACAGGGAGACTCTGGGGCCAACGTCCTGACTTTC.

CDR3 loop: CASTPGQKFTYEQYF. CDR3 sequence (DNA): TGTGCCAGTACCCCTGGACAGAAATTTACCTACGAGCAGTACTTC. The chain combines TRBV19 with TRBJ2-5; a possible D gene is TRBD1 (6 bases). TRBJ2-7 matches the DNA end more closely, so the J call is doubtful. Germline V gene sequence: CDR1 LNHDA, CDR2 SQIVND (reference sequence). The CDR3 has 15 residues.

The chain employs TRBV21-1 and TRBJ2-3; TRBD2 is the table's D call, not checked against the DNA. TRBV21-1 is a documented pseudogene. This CDR3 region has 17 residues. CDR3 protein: CASSKGPLAGGADTQYF. Here the CDR3 DNA reads TGTGCCAGCAGCAAAGGGCCCCTAGCGGGAGGTGCAGATACGCAGTATTTT.

The rearrangement uses TRBV5-1 and TRBJ1-4, with a possible D match to TRBD1 (5 bases). Trimming cost V 8 bases and J 0 bases, with 14 bases left between them. The germline CDR1 and CDR2 sequences are SGHRS and YFSETQ. The length of the CDR3 is 15 residues. CDR3 nucleotides: TGCGCCAGTAGGCCCGGGGGGGCAACTAATGAAAAACTGTTTTTT. It is translated as CASRPGGATNEKLFF. Filled out from reference TRBV5-1 and TRBJ1-4, the complete variable domain reads KAGVTQTPRYLIKTRGQQVTLSCSPISGHRSVSWYQQTPGQGLQFLFEYFSETQRNKGNFPGRFSGRQFSNSRSEMNVSTLELGDSALYLCASRPGGATNEKLFFGSGTQLSVL.

This chain links TRBV9 with TRBJ1-5, with D unclear. Germline CDR1 is SGDLS and CDR2 is YYNGEE. With 4 bases removed from V and 0 bases from J, the gap between germline ends came to 11 bases. The CDR3 extends over 15 amino acids. The CDR3 nucleotides read TGTGCCAGCAGCTCTCAACGGGATAGCAATCAGCCCCAGCATTTT. Protein: CASSSQRDSNQPQHF.

V is TRBV4-3 and J is TRBJ2-5; no definite D call. The J call may not be correct, given that the DNA end is closer to TRBJ2-7. From germline, CDR1 is LGHNA and CDR2 YSLEER. This CDR3 comprises 14 residues. This CDR3 reads CASSQDWFSYEQYF. DNA for the CDR3: TGCGCCAGCAGCCAAGATTGGTTCTCCTACGAGCAGTACTTC.

This chain connects TRBV5-6 to TRBJ1-1; 7 bases are a match to TRBD1. This CDR3 comprises 14 residues. Germline V CDR1 and CDR2: SGHDT, YYEEEE. V was clipped by 0 bases and J by 6 bases; unmatched bases: 5. The CDR3 is CASSLGQGIAEAFF. CDR3 coding DNA: TGTGCCAGCAGCTTGGGACAGGGTATTGCTGAAGCTTTCTTT.

The chain recombines TRBV5-4 with TRBJ1-2; 11 bases are a match to TRBD1. After removal of 0 bases from V and 7 bases from J, the junction contained 5 bases not matched to a gene. The CDR3 spans 15 residues. The germline gives CDR1 SGHNT, CDR2 YYREEE (reference sequence). The CDR3 nucleotides are TGTGCCAGCAGCTTGGGATTTGGGACAGGGGGTGGCTACACCTTC. Protein sequence: CASSLGFGTGGGYTF.

This rearrangement joins TRBV11-2 to TRBJ2-2, with D maybe TRBD2 (6 bases). The CDR3 covers 14 residues. Germline V CDR1 and CDR2: SGHAT, FQNNGV. The V end was cut by 5 bases, the J end by 5 bases, with 12 bases between. CDR3 bases: TGTGCCAGCAGCCAAGATCGGGGGACCGGGGAGCTGTTTTTT. Protein sequence: CASSQDRGTGELFF.

The V and J genes are TRBV6-5 and TRBJ2-1; 11 positions match TRBD2. This CDR3 region has 15 residues. Germline loops: CDR1 MNHEY, CDR2 SVGAGI. V was pared by 0 bases and J by 6 bases, with 1 base of the junction left unmatched. This CDR3 reads CASSYSSGRANEQFF. The CDR3 nucleotides read TGTGCCAGCAGTTACTCTAGCGGGAGGGCCAATGAGCAGTTCTTC.

The CDR3 DNA is TGTGCCAGCAGTTTAGGGACTAGCGGGACAAATGAGCAGTTCTTC. Translated, it gives CASSLGTSGTNEQFF. J is TRBJ2-1 and V is TRBV27; TRBD2 matches 13 bases. CDR1 and CDR2 (germline): MNHEY, SMNVEV (reference sequence). The CDR3 extends over 15 amino acids. Trimming at V came to 2 bases and at J to 7 bases, leaving 2 bases not matched to a gene.

The rearrangement uses TRBV27 and TRBJ2-7, with 8 bases identical to TRBD1. Trimming cost V 5 bases and J 3 bases; bases outside gene matches: 9. The germline V gene has CDR1 MNHEY and CDR2 SMNVEV (reference sequence). The CDR3 contains 15 residues. The CDR3 loop reads CASSTGQGSLYEQYF. As DNA, the CDR3 is TGTGCCAGCAGTACCGGACAGGGAAGTCTCTACGAGCAGTACTTC.

This chain joins TRBV10-2 and TRBJ2-1; 9 bases align to TRBD2. Germline CDR1 WSHSY, CDR2 SAAADI. The CDR3 spans 14 residues. The J segment lost 3 bases and the V segment lost 7 bases, leaving 4 bases of the junction unmatched. The CDR3 protein is CASIAGVGYNEQFF. CDR3 nucleotide sequence: TGCGCCAGCATAGCGGGAGTAGGCTACAATGAGCAGTTCTTC.

The chain uses TRBV7-9 and TRBJ2-1; TRBD2 is a possible D gene (6 bases). V shed 1 base and J shed 4 bases, with 20 bases lying between them. Germline V gene lookup returns CDR1 SEHNR and CDR2 FQNEAQ (reference sequence). The CDR3 is 18 amino acids. The CDR3 loop is CASSLDGLAPQGYNEQFF. CDR3 DNA sequence: TGTGCCAGCAGCTTAGATGGTCTAGCGCCTCAAGGGTACAATGAGCAGTTCTTC.

This chain uses TRBV6-5 with TRBJ2-3; TRBD1 agrees at 8 bases. CDR3 size: 14 residues. Germline V gene data show CDR1 as MNHEY and CDR2 as SVGAGI. V lost 5 bases, J lost 1 base, and 2 bases stayed unmatched. The CDR3 nucleotides are TGTGCCAGCAGTCCGACAGGGGGCACAGATACGCAGTATTTT. Its protein product is CASSPTGGTDTQYF.

This chain uses TRBV7-8 with TRBJ1-6, with D uncertain. The CDR3 runs 15 residues. Germline lookup yields CDR1 SGHVS and CDR2 FQNEAQ. V dropped 4 bases and J dropped 7 bases, with 14 bases sitting between them. The CDR3 here is CASSSAGLGNSPLHF. CDR3 DNA sequence: TGTGCCAGCAGCTCAGCCGGGTTAGGAAATTCACCCCTCCACTTT.